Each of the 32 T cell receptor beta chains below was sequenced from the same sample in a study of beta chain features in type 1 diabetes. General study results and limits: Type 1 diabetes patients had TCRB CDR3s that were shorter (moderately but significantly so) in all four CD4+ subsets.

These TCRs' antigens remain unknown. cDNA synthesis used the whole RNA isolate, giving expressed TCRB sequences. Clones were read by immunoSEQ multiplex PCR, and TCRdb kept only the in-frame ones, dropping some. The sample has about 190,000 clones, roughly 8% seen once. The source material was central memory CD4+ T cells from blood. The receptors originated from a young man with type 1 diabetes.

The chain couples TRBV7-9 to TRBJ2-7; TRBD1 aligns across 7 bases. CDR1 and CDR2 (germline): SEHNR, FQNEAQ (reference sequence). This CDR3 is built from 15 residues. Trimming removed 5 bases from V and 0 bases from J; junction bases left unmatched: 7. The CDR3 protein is CASSPGQPSSYEQYF. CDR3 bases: TGTGCCAGCAGCCCGGGACAGCCGAGCTCCTACGAGCAGTACTTC. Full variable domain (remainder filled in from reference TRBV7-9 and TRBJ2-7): DTGVSQNPRHKITKRGQNVTFRCDPISEHNRLYWYRQTLGQGPEFLTYFQNEAQLEKSRLLSDRFSAERPKGSFSTLEIQRTEQGDSAMYLCASSPGQPSSYEQYFGPGTRLTVT.

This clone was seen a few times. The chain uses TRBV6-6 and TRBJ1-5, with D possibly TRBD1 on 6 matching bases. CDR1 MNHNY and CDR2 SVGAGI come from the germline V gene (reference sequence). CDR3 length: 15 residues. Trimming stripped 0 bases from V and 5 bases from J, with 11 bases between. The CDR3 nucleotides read TGTGCCAGCAGTTACTCACAGGGTGGTGATCAGCCCCAGCATTTT. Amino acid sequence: CASSYSQGGDQPQHF.

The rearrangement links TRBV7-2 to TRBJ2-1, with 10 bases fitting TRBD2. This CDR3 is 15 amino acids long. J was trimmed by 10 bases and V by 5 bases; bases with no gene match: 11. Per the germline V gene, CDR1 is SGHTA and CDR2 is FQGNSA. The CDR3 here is CASSRGLASSAEQFF. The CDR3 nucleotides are TGTGCCAGCAGCCGGGGACTAGCGAGTTCAGCCGAGCAGTTCTTC.

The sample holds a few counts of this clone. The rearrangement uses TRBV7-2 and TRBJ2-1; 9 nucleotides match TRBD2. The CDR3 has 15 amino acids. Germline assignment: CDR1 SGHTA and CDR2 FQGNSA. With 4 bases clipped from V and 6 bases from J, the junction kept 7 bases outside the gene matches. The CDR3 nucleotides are TGTGCCAGCAGCTCCTTAGCGGGGGCCCTCAATGAGCAGTTCTTC. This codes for CASSSLAGALNEQFF.

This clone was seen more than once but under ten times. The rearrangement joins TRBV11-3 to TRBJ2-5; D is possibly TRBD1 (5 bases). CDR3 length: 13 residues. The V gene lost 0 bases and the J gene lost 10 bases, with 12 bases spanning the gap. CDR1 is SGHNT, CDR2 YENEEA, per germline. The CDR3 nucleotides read TGTGCCAGCAGCTTAGATCGAATAGGGGACCAGTACTTC. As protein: CASSLDRIGDQYF.

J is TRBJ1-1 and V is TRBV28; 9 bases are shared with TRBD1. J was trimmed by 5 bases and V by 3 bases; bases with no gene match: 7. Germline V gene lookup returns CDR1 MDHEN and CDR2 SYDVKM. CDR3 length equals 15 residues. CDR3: CASSFYGTGKTEAFF. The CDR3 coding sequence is TGTGCCAGCAGTTTCTACGGGACAGGGAAGACTGAAGCTTTCTTT.

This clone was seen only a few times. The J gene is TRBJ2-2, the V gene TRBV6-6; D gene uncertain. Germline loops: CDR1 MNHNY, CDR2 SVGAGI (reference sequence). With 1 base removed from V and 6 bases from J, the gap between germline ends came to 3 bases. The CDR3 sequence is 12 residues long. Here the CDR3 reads CASSYWPGELFF. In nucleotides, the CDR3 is TGTGCCAGCAGTTACTGGCCCGGGGAGCTGTTTTTT.

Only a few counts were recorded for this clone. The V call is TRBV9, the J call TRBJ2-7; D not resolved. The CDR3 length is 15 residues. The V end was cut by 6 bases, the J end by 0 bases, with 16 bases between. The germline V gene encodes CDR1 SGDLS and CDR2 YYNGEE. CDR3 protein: CASTRGGTGSYEQYF. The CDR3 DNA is TGTGCCAGCACCCGAGGCGGCACGGGCTCCTACGAGCAGTACTTC.

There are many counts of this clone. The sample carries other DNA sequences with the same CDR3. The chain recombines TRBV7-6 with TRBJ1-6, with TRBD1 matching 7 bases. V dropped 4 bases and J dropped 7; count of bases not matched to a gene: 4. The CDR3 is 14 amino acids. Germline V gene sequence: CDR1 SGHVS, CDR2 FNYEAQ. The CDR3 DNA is TGTGCCAGCAGCTCGGGGACAGCCAATTCACCCCTCCACTTT. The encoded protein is CASSSGTANSPLHF.

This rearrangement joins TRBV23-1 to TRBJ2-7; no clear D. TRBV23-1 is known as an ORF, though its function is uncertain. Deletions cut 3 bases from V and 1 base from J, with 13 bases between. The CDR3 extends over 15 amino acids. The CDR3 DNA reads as TGCGCCAGCAGTCATGTGGCAACAGTTTCCTACGAGCAGTACTTC. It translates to CASSHVATVSYEQYF.

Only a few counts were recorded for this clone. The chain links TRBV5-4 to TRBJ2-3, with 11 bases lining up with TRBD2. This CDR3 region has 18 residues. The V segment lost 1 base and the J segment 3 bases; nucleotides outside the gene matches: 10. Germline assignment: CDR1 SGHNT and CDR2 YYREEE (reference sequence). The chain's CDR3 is CASSLLPSGRLETDTQYF. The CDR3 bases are TGTGCCAGCAGCTTGCTCCCTAGCGGGAGGCTAGAGACAGATACGCAGTATTTT.

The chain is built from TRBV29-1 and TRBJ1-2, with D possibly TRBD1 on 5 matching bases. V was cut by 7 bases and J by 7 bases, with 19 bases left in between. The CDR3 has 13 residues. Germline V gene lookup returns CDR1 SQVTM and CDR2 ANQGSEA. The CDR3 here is CSARKDIASGYTF. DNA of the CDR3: TGCAGCGCCAGAAAGGACATAGCAAGTGGCTACACCTTC.

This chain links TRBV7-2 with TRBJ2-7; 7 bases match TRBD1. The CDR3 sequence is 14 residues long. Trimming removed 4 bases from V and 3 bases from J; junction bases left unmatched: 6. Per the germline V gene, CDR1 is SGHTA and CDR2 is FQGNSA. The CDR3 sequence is CASSSTGTDYEQYF. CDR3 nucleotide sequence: TGTGCCAGCAGCTCTACCGGGACAGACTACGAGCAGTACTTC.

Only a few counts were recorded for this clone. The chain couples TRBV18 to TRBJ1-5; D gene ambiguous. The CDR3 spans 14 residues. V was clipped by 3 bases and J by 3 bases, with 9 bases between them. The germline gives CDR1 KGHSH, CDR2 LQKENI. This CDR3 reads CASSPDTANQPQHF. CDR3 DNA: TGTGCCAGCTCACCTGACACCGCCAATCAGCCCCAGCATTTT.

The CDR3 loop reads CASSQLILRRTSGRGYNEQFF. DNA for the CDR3: TGTGCCAGCAGTCAACTTATCCTCCGTCGGACTAGCGGGAGAGGTTACAATGAGCAGTTCTTC. The chain combines TRBV28 with TRBJ2-1; 13 positions match TRBD2. The CDR3 is made up of 21 amino acids. In germline, CDR1 is MDHEN, CDR2 SYDVKM. Trimming cost V 5 bases and J 4 bases; bases outside gene matches: 20.

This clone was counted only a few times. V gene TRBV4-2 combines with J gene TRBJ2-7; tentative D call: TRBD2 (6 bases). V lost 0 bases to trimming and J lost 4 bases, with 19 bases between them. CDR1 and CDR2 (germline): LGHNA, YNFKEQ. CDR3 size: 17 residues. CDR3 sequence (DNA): TGTGCCAGCAGCCAAGAATCATTAGCGGCATTTTCGTACGAGCAGTACTTC. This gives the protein CASSQESLAAFSYEQYF.

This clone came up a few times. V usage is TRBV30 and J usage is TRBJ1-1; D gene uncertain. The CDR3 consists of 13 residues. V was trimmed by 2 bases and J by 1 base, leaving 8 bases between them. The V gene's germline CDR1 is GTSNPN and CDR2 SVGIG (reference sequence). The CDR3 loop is CAWSLRENTEAFF. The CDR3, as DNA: TGTGCCTGGAGTCTCCGGGAGAACACTGAAGCTTTCTTT.

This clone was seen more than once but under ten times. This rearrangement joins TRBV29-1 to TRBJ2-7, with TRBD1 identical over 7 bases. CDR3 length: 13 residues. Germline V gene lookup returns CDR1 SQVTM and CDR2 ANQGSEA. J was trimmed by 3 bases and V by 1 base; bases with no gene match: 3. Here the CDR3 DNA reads TGCAGCGTTGAAGTGGGGGACAGCTACGAGCAGTACTTC. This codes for CSVEVGDSYEQYF.

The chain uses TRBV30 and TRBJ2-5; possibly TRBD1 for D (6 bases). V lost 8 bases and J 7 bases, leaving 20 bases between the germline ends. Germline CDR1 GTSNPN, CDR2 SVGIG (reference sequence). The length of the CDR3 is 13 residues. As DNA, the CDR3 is TGTGCCCGGTCCCCAGGGGACCCGGGGACCCAGTACTTC. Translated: CARSPGDPGTQYF.

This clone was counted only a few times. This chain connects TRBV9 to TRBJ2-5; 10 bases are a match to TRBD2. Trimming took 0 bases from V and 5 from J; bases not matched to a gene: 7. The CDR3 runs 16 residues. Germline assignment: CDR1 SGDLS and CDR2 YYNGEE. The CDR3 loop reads CASSVVSGGAFETQYF. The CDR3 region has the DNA TGTGCCAGCAGCGTAGTAAGCGGGGGGGCCTTTGAGACCCAGTACTTC.

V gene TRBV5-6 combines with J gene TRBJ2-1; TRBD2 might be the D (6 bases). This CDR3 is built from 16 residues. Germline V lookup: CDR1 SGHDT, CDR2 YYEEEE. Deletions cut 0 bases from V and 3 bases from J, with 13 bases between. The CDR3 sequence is CASSLGRGSHYNEQFF. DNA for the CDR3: TGTGCCAGCAGCTTGGGGCGGGGCAGCCACTACAATGAGCAGTTCTTC.

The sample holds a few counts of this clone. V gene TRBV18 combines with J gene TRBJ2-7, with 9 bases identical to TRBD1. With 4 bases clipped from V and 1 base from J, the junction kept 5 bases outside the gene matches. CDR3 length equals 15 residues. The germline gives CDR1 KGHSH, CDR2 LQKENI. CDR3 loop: CASSRGTGLSYEQYF. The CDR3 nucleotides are TGTGCCAGCTCACGCGGGACAGGGCTTTCCTACGAGCAGTACTTC.

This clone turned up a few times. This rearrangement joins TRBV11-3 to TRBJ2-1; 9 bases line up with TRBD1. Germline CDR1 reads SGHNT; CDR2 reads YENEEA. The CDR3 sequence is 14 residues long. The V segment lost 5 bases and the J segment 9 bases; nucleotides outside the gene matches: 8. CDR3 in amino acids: CASSHRQGEGEQFF. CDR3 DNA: TGTGCCAGCAGCCACCGACAGGGGGAGGGTGAGCAGTTCTTC.

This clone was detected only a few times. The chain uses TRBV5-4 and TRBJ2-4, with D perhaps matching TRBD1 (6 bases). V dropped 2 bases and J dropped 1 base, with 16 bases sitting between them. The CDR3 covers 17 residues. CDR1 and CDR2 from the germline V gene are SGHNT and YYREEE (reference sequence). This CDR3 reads CASSFLITGNAKNIQYF. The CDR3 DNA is TGTGCCAGCAGCTTTTTGATTACAGGGAACGCCAAAAACATTCAGTACTTC.

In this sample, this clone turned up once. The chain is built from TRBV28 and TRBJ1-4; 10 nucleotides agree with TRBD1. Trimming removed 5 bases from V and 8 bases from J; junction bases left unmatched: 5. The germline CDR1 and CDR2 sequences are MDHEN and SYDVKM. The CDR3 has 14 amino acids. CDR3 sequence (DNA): TGTGCCAGCAGTAAGGGACAGGGGCGGGAAAAACTGTTTTTT. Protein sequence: CASSKGQGREKLFF.

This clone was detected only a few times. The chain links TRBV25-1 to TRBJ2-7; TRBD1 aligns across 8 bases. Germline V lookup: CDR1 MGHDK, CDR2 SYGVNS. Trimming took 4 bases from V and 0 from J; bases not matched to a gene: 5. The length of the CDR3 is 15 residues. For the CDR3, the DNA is TGTGCCAGCAGTGTAACAGGGGGAAGCTCCTACGAGCAGTACTTC. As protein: CASSVTGGSSYEQYF.

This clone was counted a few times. CDR3 bases: TGTGCCAGCGGGGGGGGAGAGACCCAGTACTTC. Encoded protein: CASGGGETQYF. The genes are TRBV28 and TRBJ2-5, with 7 bases fitting TRBD2. The CDR3 is 11 amino acids. V lost 8 bases and J lost 4; bases outside the gene matches: 1. Germline CDR1 and CDR2: MDHEN and SYDVKM.

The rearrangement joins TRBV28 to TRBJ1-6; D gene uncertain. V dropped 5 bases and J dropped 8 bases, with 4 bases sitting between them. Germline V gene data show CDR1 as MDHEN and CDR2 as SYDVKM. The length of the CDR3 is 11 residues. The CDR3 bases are TGTGCCAGCAGTACATATTCACCCCTCCACTTT. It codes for CASSTYSPLHF. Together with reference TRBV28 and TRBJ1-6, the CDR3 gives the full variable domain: DVKVTQSSRYLVKRTGEKVFLECVQDMDHENMFWYRQDPGLGLRLIYFSYDVKMKEKGDIPEGYSVSREKKERFSLILESASTNQTSMYLCASSTYSPLHFGNGTRLTVT.

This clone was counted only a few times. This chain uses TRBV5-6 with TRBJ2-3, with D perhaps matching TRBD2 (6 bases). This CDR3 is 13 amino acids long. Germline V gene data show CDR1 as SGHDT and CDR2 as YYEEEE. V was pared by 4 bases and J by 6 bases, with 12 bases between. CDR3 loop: CASSRIRGDTQYF. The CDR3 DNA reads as TGTGCCAGCAGCCGTATTCGGGGGGATACGCAGTATTTT.

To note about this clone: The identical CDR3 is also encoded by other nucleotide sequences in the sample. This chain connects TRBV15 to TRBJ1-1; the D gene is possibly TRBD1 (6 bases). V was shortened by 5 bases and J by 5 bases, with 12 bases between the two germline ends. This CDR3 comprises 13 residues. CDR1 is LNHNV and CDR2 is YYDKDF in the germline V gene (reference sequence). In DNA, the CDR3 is TGTGCCACCAGCTCGACAGGAGGAACTGAAGCTTTCTTT. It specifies CATSSTGGTEAFF. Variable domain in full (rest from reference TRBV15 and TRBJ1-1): DAMVIQNPRYQVTQFGKPVTLSCSQTLNHNVMYWYQQKSSQAPKLLFHYYDKDFNNEADTPDNFQSRRPNTSFCFLDIRSPGLGDTAMYLCATSSTGGTEAFFGQGTRLTVV.

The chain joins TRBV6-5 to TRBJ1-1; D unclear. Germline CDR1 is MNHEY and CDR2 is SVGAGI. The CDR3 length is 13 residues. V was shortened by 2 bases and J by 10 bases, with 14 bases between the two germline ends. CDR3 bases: TGTGCCAGCAGTTACCCTGGAGGTAAAGCAGCTTTCTTT. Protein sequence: CASSYPGGKAAFF.

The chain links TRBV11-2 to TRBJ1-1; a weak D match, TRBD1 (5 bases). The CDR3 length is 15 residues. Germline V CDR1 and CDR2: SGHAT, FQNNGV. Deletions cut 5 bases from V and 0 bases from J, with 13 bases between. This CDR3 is CASSPPGGMNTEAFF. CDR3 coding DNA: TGTGCCAGCAGCCCCCCCGGGGGGATGAACACTGAAGCTTTCTTT. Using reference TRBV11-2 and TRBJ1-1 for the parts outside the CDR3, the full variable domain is EAGVAQSPRYKIIEKRQSVAFWCNPISGHATLYWYQQILGQGPKLLIQFQNNGVVDDSQLPKDRFSAERLKGVDSTLKIQPAKLEDSAVYLCASSPPGGMNTEAFFGQGTRLTVV.